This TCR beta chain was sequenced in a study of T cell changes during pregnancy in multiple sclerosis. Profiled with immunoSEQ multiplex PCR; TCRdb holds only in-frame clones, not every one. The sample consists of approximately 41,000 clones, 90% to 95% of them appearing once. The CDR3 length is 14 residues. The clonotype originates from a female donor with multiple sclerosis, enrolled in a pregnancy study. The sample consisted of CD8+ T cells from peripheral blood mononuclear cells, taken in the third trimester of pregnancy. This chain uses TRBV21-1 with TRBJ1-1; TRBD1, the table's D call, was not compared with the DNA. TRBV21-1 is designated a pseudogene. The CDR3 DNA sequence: TGTGCCAGCAGATCGGACAGCAAGGGGACTGAAGCTTTCTTT. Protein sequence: CASRSDSKGTEAFF.